The rows below give T cell receptor beta chains drawn from one sample of a study of long-term antiretroviral therapy in people with HIV. The method was immunoSEQ multiplex PCR; TCRdb's version includes in-frame clones alone and lacks a portion of them. The sample records about 28,000 clones, 85% to 95% being singletons. This material consisted of unsorted PBMCs, taken 5.3 years after starting antiretroviral therapy. Receptor source: a man aged 50 to 59 with HIV. CDR3s include the opening cysteine and the closing phenylalanine or tryptophan. The D gene is left open where the match is weak. Size is omitted from some rows. Given values are once, few, many or a class for expanded clones.

CDR3aa	CDR3nt	abundance	d_gene	v_gene	j_gene
CAWSPGSLTDTQYF	TGTGCCTGGAGTCCCGGGTCCCTCACAGATACGCAGTATTTT	.	.	TRBV30	TRBJ2-3
CASRRLDGGSGNTIYF	TGTGCCAGCAGGCGTCTAGATGGGGGGAGCGGAAACACCATATATTTT	.	.	TRBV27	TRBJ1-3
CAISGTDRNTIYF	TGTGCCATCAGTGGGACAGACAGAAACACCATATATTTT	.	.	TRBV10-3	TRBJ1-3
CASSATLAGGHNEQFF	TGTGCCAGCAGCGCAACTTTAGCGGGGGGTCACAATGAGCAGTTCTTC	.	TRBD2	TRBV9	TRBJ2-1
CASRSGGGYYEQYF	TGTGCCAGCAGGTCAGGTGGGGGTTACTACGAGCAGTACTTC	.	.	TRBV7-2	TRBJ2-7
CASSFGGYSNQPQHF	TGTGCCAGCAGCTTTGGGGGTTATAGCAATCAGCCCCAGCATTTT	.	.	TRBV11-3	TRBJ1-5
CASSLETGETDTQYF	TGTGCCAGCAGCTTGGAAACAGGGGAGACAGATACGCAGTATTTT	few	TRBD1	TRBV5-5	TRBJ2-3
CASSPSQGTYEQYF	TGTGCCAGCAGTCCTTCCCAGGGTACCTACGAGCAGTACTTC	.	.	TRBV6-1	TRBJ2-7
CASSQESPGAYEQYF	TGCGCCAGCAGCCAAGAAAGTCCTGGCGCCTACGAGCAGTACTTC	.	.	TRBV4-3	TRBJ2-7
CASSYPHSYEQYF	TGTGCCAGCAGCTACCCCCACTCCTACGAGCAGTACTTC	.	.	TRBV7-9	TRBJ2-7
CASSMWQEHYGYTF	TGTGCCAGTAGTATGTGGCAGGAGCACTATGGCTACACCTTC	.	.	TRBV19	TRBJ1-2
CASSFGTRDGNYGYTF	TGTGCCAGCAGTTTCGGGACTCGCGACGGTAACTATGGCTACACCTTC	.	.	TRBV6-6	TRBJ1-2
CASSLVGNNYGYTF	TGTGCCAGCAGCTTAGTCGGCAATAACTATGGCTACACCTTC	.	.	TRBV11-2	TRBJ1-2
CASSIGDRGPGETQYF	TGTGCCAGTAGTATCGGGGACAGGGGGCCAGGAGAGACCCAGTACTTC	.	TRBD1	TRBV19	TRBJ2-5
CASNTNPGLPYNEQFF	TGTGCCAGCAACACTAATCCGGGCCTTCCTTACAATGAGCAGTTCTTC	.	.	TRBV9	TRBJ2-1
CASSEDRTYNSPLHF	TGTGCCAGCAGTGAAGACAGGACCTATAATTCACCCCTCCACTTT	.	.	TRBV2	TRBJ1-6
CASSLSMPGEGSNQPQHF	TGTGCCAGCAGTTTATCGATGCCAGGTGAGGGAAGCAATCAGCCCCAGCATTTT	.	.	TRBV27	TRBJ1-5
CASSDGPSTDTQYF	TGCGCCAGCAGTGATGGCCCTAGCACAGATACGCAGTATTTT	.	.	TRBV10-1	TRBJ2-3
CASSPHQGTGAYEQYF	TGTGCCAGCAGCCCTCACCAGGGGACAGGGGCCTACGAGCAGTACTTC	.	TRBD1	TRBV27	TRBJ2-7
CASSESRVREKLFF	TGCGCCAGCAGTGAGTCCCGGGTGCGTGAAAAACTGTTTTTT	.	.	TRBV10-2	TRBJ1-4
CASSRQGLGNTIYF	TGTGCCAGCAGTAGGCAGGGGCTTGGAAACACCATATATTTT	.	.	TRBV28	TRBJ1-3
CASSLELAWDEQYF	TGTGCCAGCAGCCTCGAACTAGCTTGGGACGAGCAGTACTTC	.	.	TRBV7-2	TRBJ2-7
CASSVRGKTDTQYF	TGTGCCAGCAGCGTCAGGGGAAAAACAGATACGCAGTATTTT	.	.	TRBV9	TRBJ2-3
CASSLVPATNEKLFF	TGTGCCAGCAGTTTAGTACCTGCAACTAATGAAAAACTGTTTTTT	.	.	TRBV27	TRBJ1-4
CASSFPLEGRYEQFF	TGCGCCAGCAGCTTCCCTCTGGAGGGGAGGTATGAGCAGTTCTTC	.	.	TRBV5-1	TRBJ2-1
CASSLGTGYGYTF	TGTGCCAGCAGTTTGGGGACAGGGTATGGCTACACCTTC	.	TRBD1	TRBV27	TRBJ1-2
CASSVSGTFSSYNEQFF	TGTGCCAGCAGCGTATCGGGTACTTTCAGCTCCTACAATGAGCAGTTCTTC	.	.	TRBV9	TRBJ2-1
CASSLSRTGPPLHF	TGTGCCAGCAGTTTATCCCGGACAGGGCCACCCCTCCACTTT	.	TRBD1	TRBV28	TRBJ1-6
CASSHGQGQGTEAFF	TGTGCCAGCAGCCATGGTCAGGGCCAGGGCACTGAAGCTTTCTTT	.	.	TRBV14	TRBJ1-1
CASSLETGVSNQPQHF	TGTGCCAGCAGCTTAGAAACAGGGGTTAGCAATCAGCCCCAGCATTTT	.	TRBD1	TRBV7-2	TRBJ1-5
CASSVEGWMNTEAFF	TGTGCCAGCAGCGTAGAGGGGTGGATGAACACTGAAGCTTTCTTT	.	.	TRBV9	TRBJ1-1
CASSSGELFF	TGTGCCAGCAGCTCCGGGGAGCTGTTTTTT	.	.	TRBV11-2	TRBJ2-2
CASSSGEGVFYGYTF	TGTGCCAGCAGTTCGGGAGAGGGGGTTTTCTATGGCTACACCTTC	.	.	TRBV28	TRBJ1-2
CASSSDVPSAATDTQYF	TGCGCCAGCAGCTCGGATGTCCCTAGCGCGGCCACAGATACGCAGTATTTT	.	.	TRBV5-1	TRBJ2-3
CASSQDLAQDYEQYF	TGCGCCAGCAGCCAAGATCTTGCACAGGACTACGAGCAGTACTTC	.	.	TRBV4-3	TRBJ2-7
CASSLDGQGLFEQYF	TGCGCCAGCAGCTTGGACGGACAGGGGCTTTTCGAGCAGTACTTC	.	TRBD1	TRBV5-1	TRBJ2-7
CASSVDEVGGDRPTYEQYF	TGTGCCAGCAGCGTAGACGAGGTCGGAGGGGACAGGCCCACCTACGAGCAGTACTTC	.	TRBD1	TRBV9	TRBJ2-7
CASSSLDGEEKLFF	TGTGCCAGCAGCTCCCTAGACGGGGAGGAAAAACTGTTTTTT	.	.	TRBV7-9	TRBJ1-4
CASSPVGRFDEQYF	TGCGCCAGCAGCCCCGTCGGCAGATTTGACGAGCAGTACTTC	.	.	TRBV5-1	TRBJ2-7
CASSFSGTGGDGYTF	TGTGCCAGCAGCTTTTCCGGGACAGGGGGTGATGGCTACACCTTC	few	TRBD1	TRBV7-2	TRBJ1-2
CASSEYRDKTYEQYF	TGTGCCAGCAGTGAATACCGGGACAAGACCTACGAGCAGTACTTC	.	.	TRBV6-1	TRBJ2-7
CASSLELGEQYF	TGTGCCAGCAGCCTGGAGCTGGGCGAGCAGTACTTC	.	.	TRBV7-6	TRBJ2-7
CASSLGGQGTNEKLFF	TGTGCCAGCAGCTTGGGCGGACAGGGGACTAATGAAAAACTGTTTTTT	.	TRBD1	TRBV7-9	TRBJ1-4
CASSIQESSYEQYF	TGTGCCAGTAGTATACAGGAAAGCTCCTACGAGCAGTACTTC	.	.	TRBV19	TRBJ2-7
CASSEAGTGTYEQYF	TGTGCCAGCAGTGAGGCCGGGACAGGGACCTACGAGCAGTACTTC	.	TRBD1	TRBV6-1	TRBJ2-7
CASRETGNTGELFF	TGTGCCAGTAGGGAAACAGGAAACACCGGGGAGCTGTTTTTT	.	.	TRBV19	TRBJ2-2
CASSFLAGANTGELFF	TGTGCCAGCAGCTTCCTAGCGGGGGCAAACACCGGGGAGCTGTTTTTT	.	TRBD2	TRBV11-2	TRBJ2-2
CASSTTGGDPYGYTF	TGTGCCAGCAGTACGACAGGGGGCGACCCCTATGGCTACACCTTC	.	TRBD1	TRBV6-5	TRBJ1-2
CASSLYLGSDTEAFF	TGTGCCAGCAGTTTATATTTGGGGTCGGACACTGAAGCTTTCTTT	.	.	TRBV27	TRBJ1-1
CASSRAPGFQETQYF	TGCGCCAGCAGCCGGGCCCCGGGGTTCCAAGAGACCCAGTACTTC	.	.	TRBV5-1	TRBJ2-5
CASSFGTSGGQETQYF	TGCGCCAGCAGCTTCGGGACTAGCGGGGGGCAAGAGACCCAGTACTTC	.	TRBD2	TRBV5-1	TRBJ2-5